The 17 T cell receptor beta chains presented below share a single source sample, sequenced in a study of blood T cell repertoires in COVID-19. The repertoire was sequenced with immunoSEQ multiplex PCR; TCRdb's copy has only in-frame clones and lacks some. The sample carries 35,000 to 45,000 clones, over 80% recorded once. Sequenced sample: peripheral blood. Receptors were obtained from a human donor in a cohort sampled during active COVID-19.

This chain connects TRBV20-1 to TRBJ2-1; D may be TRBD2 (6 bases). Germline loops: CDR1 DFQATT, CDR2 SNEGSKA (reference sequence). Trimming left V 3 bases short and J 0 bases short, with 12 bases between. The CDR3 consists of 15 residues. The CDR3 DNA follows: TGCAGTGCTAGTAACCTAGCGAGCTCCTACAATGAGCAGTTCTTC. Its translation: CSASNLASSYNEQFF.

The gene calls are TRBV28 and TRBJ2-3; TRBD2 agrees at 7 bases. Germline V gene data show CDR1 as MDHEN and CDR2 as SYDVKM. The CDR3 is 14 amino acids. The V and J ends lost 3 bases and 4 bases, in that order; junction bases with no gene match: 4. CDR3: CASSFWAGADTQYF. The CDR3 bases are TGTGCCAGCAGTTTCTGGGCGGGGGCAGATACGCAGTATTTT.

The gene calls are TRBV12-3 or TRBV12-4 and TRBJ1-1; 8 nucleotides align to TRBD1. V dropped 4 bases and J dropped 4; count of bases not matched to a gene: 2. The CDR3 has 13 residues. CDR3 sequence reads: CASSWTGPTEAFF. The CDR3 DNA follows: TGTGCCAGCAGTTGGACAGGGCCCACTGAAGCTTTCTTT.

The chain couples TRBV5-1 to TRBJ1-2, with D tentatively TRBD1 (6 bases). The CDR3 runs 14 residues. Per germline, CDR1 SGHRS and CDR2 YFSETQ. V lost 0 bases, J lost 7 bases, and 13 bases lay in between. The CDR3 nucleotides are TGCGCCAGCAGCTTGGACGGGGAAGGGGGTGGCTACACCTTC. It translates to CASSLDGEGGGYTF.

The chain employs TRBV6-1 and TRBJ1-2, with D hard to call. This CDR3 spans 12 amino acids. Per germline, CDR1 MNHNS and CDR2 SASEGT. Trimming shortened V by 1 base and J by 8 bases, and 8 bases separated the two germline ends. CDR3 amino acids: CASSEGRQGYTF. The CDR3 DNA follows: TGTGCCAGCAGTGAAGGGCGGCAAGGCTACACCTTC.

V is TRBV10-3 and J is TRBJ1-1; no firm D call. Germline CDR1 reads ENHRY; CDR2 reads SYGVKD. CDR3 length equals 13 residues. Trimming left V 3 bases short and J 0 bases short, with 5 bases between. The CDR3 is CAISDRMNTEAFF. The CDR3 DNA is TGTGCCATCAGTGACAGGATGAACACTGAAGCTTTCTTT.

The chain recombines TRBV4-1 with TRBJ2-1; 12 bases align to TRBD2. Germline CDR1 is MGHRA and CDR2 is YSYEKL. The J segment lost 15 bases and the V segment lost 3 bases, leaving 15 bases of the junction unmatched. This CDR3 is 16 amino acids long. The DNA of the CDR3 is TGCGCCAGCAGCCAGAAGGAGACTAGCGGGAGCCTCAGACTGTTCTTC. Translating gives CASSQKETSGSLRLFF.

This clone has a handful of counts. The CDR3 here is CASSYSRLAGAYEQYF. The CDR3, as DNA: TGTGCCAGCAGTTACTCACGACTAGCGGGGGCCTACGAGCAGTACTTC. The chain joins TRBV6-5 to TRBJ2-7, with 12 nucleotides matching TRBD2. The CDR3 runs 16 residues. CDR1 and CDR2 (germline): MNHEY, SVGAGI. The V gene end was trimmed by 0 bases and the J gene end by 2 bases; junction bases not matched to a gene: 2.

DNA for the CDR3: TGTGCCAGCAGACAGGGCAGGGCGGGCTACACCTTC. This encodes CASRQGRAGYTF. This chain uses TRBV6-5 with TRBJ1-2; D may be TRBD1 (6 bases). This CDR3 is built from 12 residues. V was trimmed by 6 bases and J by 8 bases, leaving 13 bases between them. Germline V lookup: CDR1 MNHEY, CDR2 SVGAGI.

The chain recombines TRBV7-6 with TRBJ2-2; tentatively, D is TRBD1 (5 bases). This CDR3 is 15 amino acids long. V lost 5 bases, J lost 3 bases, and 13 bases lay in between. Germline assignment: CDR1 SGHVS and CDR2 FNYEAQ. CDR3 coding DNA: TGTGCCAGCAGCCCCTCGGACACCTACACCGGGGAGCTGTTTTTT. Translation gives CASSPSDTYTGELFF.

The chain carries TRBV7-6 and TRBJ1-6, with TRBD1 identical over 7 bases. In germline, CDR1 is SGHVS, CDR2 FNYEAQ. The CDR3 totals 16 residues. The V gene end was trimmed by 6 bases and the J gene end by 8 bases; junction bases not matched to a gene: 13. This chain's CDR3 is CASSDDVQGVYSPLHF. For the CDR3, the DNA is TGTGCCAGCAGTGACGACGTGCAGGGGGTTTATTCACCCCTCCACTTT.

The rearrangement joins TRBV7-9 to TRBJ1-2; D perhaps matches TRBD1 (6 bases). CDR1 and CDR2 from the germline V gene are SEHNR and FQNEAQ (reference sequence). The CDR3 is 13 amino acids. Trimming shortened V by 6 bases and J by 2 bases, and 10 bases separated the two germline ends. The CDR3: CASRGTGNYGYTF. The CDR3 nucleotides are TGTGCCAGCAGGGGAACAGGGAACTATGGCTACACCTTC.

This sequence joins TRBV5-1 and TRBJ1-6; 7 positions match TRBD1. The ends lost 0 bases at V and 7 bases at J; junction bases unmatched: 7. CDR3 length: 16 residues. CDR1 is SGHRS, CDR2 YFSETQ, per germline. This CDR3 reads CASSLAVQGKNSPLHF. CDR3 in DNA: TGCGCCAGCAGCTTGGCCGTACAGGGGAAAAATTCACCCCTCCACTTT.

The chain carries TRBV7-2 and TRBJ1-1; possible D gene TRBD1, 6 bases. V shed 5 bases and J shed 3 bases, with 16 bases lying between them. CDR1 SGHTA and CDR2 FQGNSA come from the germline V gene. There are 15 residues in the CDR3. The CDR3 is CASSHRVPRDTEAFF. The CDR3 coding sequence is TGTGCCAGCAGCCACAGGGTCCCACGGGACACTGAAGCTTTCTTT.

V gene TRBV5-1 combines with J gene TRBJ2-1; D might be TRBD2 (7 bases). V lost 6 bases, J lost 5 bases, and 15 bases lay in between. CDR3 length equals 14 residues. Germline lookup yields CDR1 SGHRS and CDR2 YFSETQ. The CDR3 sequence is CASTRGALDNEQFF. The CDR3 nucleotides are TGCGCCAGCACCCGGGGGGCTCTTGACAATGAGCAGTTCTTC.

The chain couples TRBV19 to TRBJ2-2, with 14 bases that match TRBD2. The CDR3 runs to 17 residues. The junction had 3 bases not matched to a gene; V was cut back by 5 bases and J by 1 base. Per the germline V gene, CDR1 is LNHDA and CDR2 is SQIVND (reference sequence). For the CDR3, the DNA is TGTGCCAGTAGTGGACTAGCGGGGGGTTTGAACACCGGGGAGCTGTTTTTT. Protein sequence: CASSGLAGGLNTGELFF. Full variable domain (missing parts from reference TRBV19 and TRBJ2-2): DGGITQSPKYLFRKEGQNVTLSCEQNLNHDAMYWYRQDPGQGLRLIYYSQIVNDFQKGDIAEGYSVSREKKESFPLTVTSAQKNPTAFYLCASSGLAGGLNTGELFFGEGSRLTVL.

This clone was found a few times. The genes are TRBV19 and TRBJ2-3; D perhaps matches TRBD2 (5 bases). The CDR3 runs to 11 residues. Trimming left V 6 bases short and J 6 bases short, with 7 bases between. Germline assignment: CDR1 LNHDA and CDR2 SQIVND (reference sequence). The CDR3 here is CASRSGDTQYF. The CDR3 nucleotides read TGTGCCAGTAGATCGGGGGATACGCAGTATTTT. The whole variable domain, remainder taken from reference TRBV19 and TRBJ2-3, is DGGITQSPKYLFRKEGQNVTLSCEQNLNHDAMYWYRQDPGQGLRLIYYSQIVNDFQKGDIAEGYSVSREKKESFPLTVTSAQKNPTAFYLCASRSGDTQYFGPGTRLTVL.